A single sample gave rise to the 20 T cell receptor beta chains below, sequenced in a study of cytotoxic CD8 clonotypes in ibrutinib-treated CLL. TCRdb's table, derived via immunoSEQ multiplex PCR, lists solely in-frame clones and lacks some. This sample has over 120,000 clones, with about 84% found just once. The specimen comprised PBMCs, sampled after 36 months of ibrutinib treatment. The origin of the receptors is a human donor with chronic lymphocytic leukemia.

The chain joins TRBV27 to TRBJ1-2; D possibly corresponds to TRBD1 (6 bases). Trimming cost V 5 bases and J 0 bases, with 10 bases left between them. Looked up from germline, CDR1 is MNHEY and CDR2 is SMNVEV (reference sequence). This CDR3 comprises 14 residues. DNA of the CDR3: TGTGCCAGCAGTAACGCAGGGGCTAACTATGGCTACACCTTC. Translated: CASSNAGANYGYTF.

J is TRBJ2-7 and V is TRBV11-2; D perhaps matches TRBD1 (5 bases). Trimming removed 0 bases from V and 0 bases from J, with 9 bases in between. From germline, CDR1 is SGHAT and CDR2 FQNNGV. This CDR3 comprises 15 residues. The CDR3 spells CASSLDQGHSYEQYF. DNA for the CDR3: TGTGCCAGCAGCTTAGACCAGGGCCACTCCTACGAGCAGTACTTC.

The chain joins TRBV5-1 to TRBJ2-3; 10 bases match TRBD2. Looked up from germline, CDR1 is SGHRS and CDR2 is YFSETQ. The CDR3 contains 15 residues. The J segment lost 3 bases and the V segment lost 3 bases, leaving 4 bases of the junction unmatched. CDR3: CASSWPLAGTDTQYF. CDR3 coding DNA: TGCGCCAGCAGCTGGCCACTAGCGGGGACAGATACGCAGTATTTT.

The chain uses TRBV6-5 and TRBJ2-3, with D uncertain. This CDR3 has 13 amino acids. V was pared by 6 bases and J by 8 bases, with 15 bases between. CDR1 MNHEY and CDR2 SVGAGI come from the germline V gene. The CDR3 DNA reads as TGTGCCAGCAGGGGCAGCGAACGATTTACGCAGTATTTT. The encoded protein is CASRGSERFTQYF.

The J gene is TRBJ2-1, the V gene TRBV19; TRBD2 is a possible D gene (6 bases). From germline, CDR1 is LNHDA and CDR2 SQIVND (reference sequence). The CDR3 extends over 12 amino acids. Trimming took off 5 bases at V and 8 bases at J, with 10 bases between the two ends. CDR3 in amino acids: CASSPPGDEQFF. The CDR3, as DNA: TGTGCCAGTAGTCCCCCGGGGGATGAGCAGTTCTTC.

V is TRBV7-2 and J is TRBJ2-3; 9 nucleotides agree with TRBD1. This CDR3 comprises 16 residues. V lost 5 bases to trimming and J lost 1 base; unmatched junction nucleotides: 7. In germline, CDR1 is SGHTA, CDR2 FQGNSA. The CDR3 DNA follows: TGTGCCAGCAGCGCCCTCCGGGACAGGGGCACAGATACGCAGTATTTT. Protein: CASSALRDRGTDTQYF.

V and J are TRBV30 and TRBJ2-1; 9 bases agree with TRBD2. This CDR3 is built from 15 residues. Losses at the gene ends were 2 bases for V and 10 bases for J; bases not matched to a gene: 12. Germline V gene sequence: CDR1 GTSNPN, CDR2 SVGIG (reference sequence). The CDR3 bases are TGTGCCTGGAGTCGAGCGGGGGGTCACGTGGTAGAGCAGTTCTTC. This codes for CAWSRAGGHVVEQFF.

CDR3 amino acids: CASSERQTYIYEQYF. CDR3 coding DNA: TGTGCCAGCAGTGAGCGACAGACATATATTTACGAGCAGTACTTC. V and J are TRBV2 and TRBJ2-7, with a weak D call TRBD1 (5 bases). CDR3 length: 15 amino acids. V shed 3 bases and J shed 4 bases, with 16 bases lying between them. CDR1 and CDR2 from the germline V gene are SNHLY and FYNNEI.

This rearrangement joins TRBV5-4 to TRBJ1-2; D ambiguous. Per the germline V gene, CDR1 is SGHNT and CDR2 is YYREEE (reference sequence). There are 15 residues in the CDR3. V shed 2 bases and J shed 6 bases, with 17 bases lying between them. The CDR3 protein is CASSLQQIKSDGYTF. CDR3 in DNA: TGTGCCAGCAGCTTACAACAGATAAAATCCGATGGCTACACCTTC.

The rearrangement links TRBV5-1 to TRBJ2-7; D is possibly TRBD1 or TRBD2 (5 bases each). Looked up from germline, CDR1 is SGHRS and CDR2 is YFSETQ. CDR3 length: 16 amino acids. Trimming cost V 1 base and J 0 bases, with 14 bases left between them. As DNA, the CDR3 is TGCGCCAGCAGCTTGATCGGGGACGGTAGCTCCTACGAGCAGTACTTC. This codes for CASSLIGDGSSYEQYF.

The V gene is TRBV4-1, the J gene TRBJ2-5; 11 positions agree with TRBD2. Germline CDR1 MGHRA, CDR2 YSYEKL. V gave up 2 bases and J gave up 5 bases; unmatched junction bases: 10. This CDR3 spans 17 amino acids. CDR3 amino acids: CASSQRLAGLITETQYF. DNA of the CDR3: TGCGCCAGCAGCCAAAGACTAGCGGGGCTAATCACGGAGACCCAGTACTTC.

The chain uses TRBV18 and TRBJ2-1, with TRBD2 matching over 7 bases. V lost 2 bases and J lost 6; bases outside the gene matches: 7. The germline gives CDR1 KGHSH, CDR2 LQKENI. The CDR3 runs to 15 residues. The CDR3 DNA reads TGTGCCAGCTCACCAAACGCGGGAGTCTTCAATGAGCAGTTCTTC. Its translation is CASSPNAGVFNEQFF.

The table lists this clone with a few counts. The chain couples TRBV5-4 to TRBJ1-1; maybe TRBD1 (5 bases). V was trimmed by 4 bases and J by 7 bases, leaving 20 bases between them. There are 15 residues in the CDR3. Per germline, CDR1 SGHNT and CDR2 YYREEE (reference sequence). The CDR3 DNA sequence: TGTGCCAGCAGCCCAGAAATGGGACGGTCCCTTGAAGCTTTCTTT. The encoded protein is CASSPEMGRSLEAFF.

This clone was detected only a few times. At one of its ends the junction is not consistent with the germline gene, which may arise from a read error. The chain has TRBV2 and TRBJ1-3; 8 bases are shared with TRBD1. This CDR3 has 14 residues. CDR1 SNHLY and CDR2 FYNNEI come from the germline V gene. CDR3 protein: CASSFRQGRSTIYF. In DNA, the CDR3 is TGTGCGAGCAGTTTTCGACAGGGGAGGAGCACCATATATTTT.

In the case of this clone: Sequence at one end of the junction differs from germline and may be a read error. The genes are TRBV6-1 and TRBJ1-4; D is uncertain. Germline loops: CDR1 MNHNS, CDR2 SASEGT. The CDR3 contains 13 residues. The CDR3 nucleotides read TGTGCCAACAGTGAAATAGACGATGAAAAACTGTTTTTT. Translation gives CANSEIDDEKLFF.

The chain employs TRBV5-1 and TRBJ2-2; D gene unclear. Germline lookup yields CDR1 SGHRS and CDR2 YFSETQ. Trimming stripped 4 bases from V and 5 bases from J, with 9 bases between. The CDR3 length is 13 residues. The CDR3 loop is CASSPDSTGELFF. The CDR3, as DNA: TGCGCCAGCAGCCCAGATAGTACCGGGGAGCTGTTTTTT.

J is TRBJ2-6 and V is TRBV25-1, with 9 nucleotides matching TRBD1. This CDR3 contains 18 residues. The V gene's germline CDR1 is MGHDK and CDR2 SYGVNS. Trimming took 2 bases from V and 2 from J; bases not matched to a gene: 7. CDR3 in amino acids: CASSEGTGNPAGANVLTF. Written as DNA, the CDR3 is TGTGCCAGCAGTGAAGGGACAGGGAATCCTGCTGGGGCCAACGTCCTGACTTTC.

The chain combines TRBV6-4 with TRBJ1-2; D gene ambiguous. V was trimmed by 5 bases and J by 7 bases, leaving 17 bases between them. There are 14 residues in the CDR3. The germline V gene encodes CDR1 MRHNA and CDR2 SNTAGT. The chain's CDR3 is CASSPDGAARGYTF. CDR3 DNA sequence: TGTGCCAGCAGTCCTGACGGAGCCGCCCGTGGCTACACCTTC.

The chain combines TRBV5-8 with TRBJ2-1, with D unresolved. The CDR3 spans 14 residues. V was trimmed by 4 bases and J by 0 bases, leaving 8 bases between them. Germline CDR1 reads SGHTS; CDR2 reads YDEGEE. CDR3 nucleotide sequence: TGTGCCAGCAGCCGCGGATCCTCCTACAATGAGCAGTTCTTC. Residues: CASSRGSSYNEQFF. The whole variable domain, remainder taken from reference TRBV5-8 and TRBJ2-1, is EAGVTQSPTHLIKTRGQQATLRCSPISGHTSVYWYQQALGLGLQFLLWYDEGEERNRGNFPPRFSGRQFPNYSSELNVNALELEDSALYLCASSRGSSYNEQFFGPGTRLTVL.

V and J are TRBV19 and TRBJ1-5; D unresolved. CDR3 size: 14 residues. The germline CDR1 and CDR2 sequences are LNHDA and SQIVND (reference sequence). The V and J ends lost 8 bases and 3 bases respectively, with 14 bases between them. The chain's CDR3 is CASHPRHFNQPQHF. The DNA of the CDR3 is TGTGCCAGTCACCCCCGGCACTTCAATCAGCCCCAGCATTTT.